This T cell receptor beta chain was found in a study of T-cell reconstitution after alpha-beta-depleted transplantation in children (dated by TCRdb to about 2016). Looking at the study overall: T-cell immune reconstitution after TCRalphabeta/CD19-depleted allogeneic hematopoietic cell transplantation in children was quantitatively tracked in the study by means of TCR repertoire profiling. What the authors observed across the whole study: Over the following months the frequencies of hyperexpanded clones went down, and after one year T-cell counts and TCRbeta diversity were mostly credited to newly produced T cells. The apparently early recovery of alphabetaT-cell counts about two months after transplant reportedly depended on only several hundred rapidly expanded clones that came from non-depleted graft cells. In some patients, the high TCRbeta diversity seen at day 60 was put down to recipient T cells and intrathymic progenitors that had survived conditioning.

At least ten counts were recorded for this clonotype. Its antigen target is currently unknown. Base quality data are lacking; no much larger clone is found one base away. Library method: PCR. The sample was run on an Illumina HiSeq 2500. Molecular barcoding was employed in the preparation of TCR libraries, with unique molecular identifiers being used to normalize TCRbeta repertoire quantification. TCRdb cleaned the public reads at Q25 with fastp, built clones with MiXCR and kept in-frame beta chains. Rows with a matching CDR3 protein are joined into one entry that keeps the most common DNA and genes. Within this sample are 330,000 or so distinct CDR3 sequences, with roughly 7.8% of them counted one time only. The ten largest clones represent approximately 9.1% of the sample. The intended sense of this specimen's treatment or condition label: allogeneic hematopoietic cell transplantation with graft depleted of TCRalphabeta T cells and CD19 B cells. Transplant recipients were children who received TCRalphabeta/CD19-depleted allogeneic hematopoietic cell grafts.

V is shortened by 6 bases, J by 8 bases, and the region joining them spans 12 bases. The CDR3 runs 11 residues from the cysteine to the phenylalanine. CDR3 DNA is the only sequence kept; it has 33 bases, read in frame from the first base. Per the germline V gene, SQVTM is the CDR1 and ANQGSEA is the CDR2. Sequencing was performed on peripheral blood, taken 360 days after TCRalphabeta/CD19-depleted stem cell transplant. Rearrangement joined TRBV29-1 to TRBJ2-3; TRBD1 could be the D gene, as 5 bases match. This TCR was recovered from a female patient aged 2-9 years who had a stem cell transplant for Fanconi anemia, so the T cells may come from the graft donor. At the DNA level, the sequence is TGCAGCGTGGCAGACAGTGTTACGCAGTATTTT. Translation gives CSVADSVTQYF.